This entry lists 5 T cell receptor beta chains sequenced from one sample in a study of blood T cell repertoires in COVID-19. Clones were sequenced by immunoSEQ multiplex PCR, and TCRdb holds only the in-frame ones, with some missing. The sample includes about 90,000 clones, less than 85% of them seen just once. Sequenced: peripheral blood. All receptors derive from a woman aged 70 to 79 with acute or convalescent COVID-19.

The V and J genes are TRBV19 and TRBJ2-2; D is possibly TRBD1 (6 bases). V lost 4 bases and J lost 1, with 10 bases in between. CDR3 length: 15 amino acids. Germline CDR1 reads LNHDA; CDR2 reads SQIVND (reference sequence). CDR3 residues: CASSRGHLNTGELFF. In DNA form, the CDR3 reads TGTGCCAGTAGTAGGGGACACTTGAACACCGGGGAGCTGTTTTTT.

The CDR3 bases are TGCGCCAGCAGCGTTCAGGGGGGCACAGATACGCAGTATTTT. Amino acid sequence: CASSVQGGTDTQYF. V gene TRBV4-1 combines with J gene TRBJ2-3; TRBD1 matches 7 bases. Germline assignment: CDR1 MGHRA and CDR2 YSYEKL. Unmatched junction bases numbered 3, after V lost 5 bases and J lost 1 base. The CDR3 length is 14 residues.

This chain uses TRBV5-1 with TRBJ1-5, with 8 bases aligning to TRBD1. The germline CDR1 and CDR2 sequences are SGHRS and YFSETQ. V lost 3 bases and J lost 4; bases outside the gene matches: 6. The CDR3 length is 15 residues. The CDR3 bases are TGCGCCAGCAGCTGGGGGACAGGCGGTAATCAGCCCCAGCATTTT. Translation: CASSWGTGGNQPQHF.

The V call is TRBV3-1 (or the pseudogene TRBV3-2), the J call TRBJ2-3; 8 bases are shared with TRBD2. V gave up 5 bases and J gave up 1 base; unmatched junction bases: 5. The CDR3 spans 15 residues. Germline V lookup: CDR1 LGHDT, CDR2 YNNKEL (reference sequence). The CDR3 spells CASSSSGVGTDTQYF. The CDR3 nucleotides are TGTGCCAGCAGCAGTAGCGGGGTCGGCACAGATACGCAGTATTTT.

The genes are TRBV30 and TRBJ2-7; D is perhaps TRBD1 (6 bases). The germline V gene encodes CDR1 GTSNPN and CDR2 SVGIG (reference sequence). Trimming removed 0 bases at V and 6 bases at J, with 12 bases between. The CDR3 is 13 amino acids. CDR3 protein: CAWSVTTGLEQYF. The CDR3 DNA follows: TGTGCCTGGAGTGTCACTACAGGGCTCGAGCAGTACTTC.